This is a list of T cell receptor beta chains from one sample in a study of cytomegalovirus exposure and HLA in healthy donors. Method: immunoSEQ multiplex PCR; TCRdb's copy keeps in-frame clones and lacks some. The sample gives around 190,000 clones, around 87% of which show up once; approximately 2% is in the top ten. Sequenced sample: PBMCs. Receptors were obtained from a woman between 18 and 29 years old in good health and CMV-seronegative. CDR3s include the opening cysteine and the closing phenylalanine or tryptophan. A D gene is named only where the DNA matches it firmly. Clone size appears in some rows only: once, few, many, or a class for an expanded clone.

NA,NA,TRBV7-6,TRBJ2-1,CASSSRRQNEQFF,TGTGCCAGCAGCTCGAGGCGACAGAATGAGCAGTTCTTC
NA,TRBD2,TRBV7-8,TRBJ2-5,CASSFDSGRAQETQYF,TGTGCCAGCAGCTTCGATAGCGGGAGGGCCCAAGAGACCCAGTACTTC
NA,TRBD2,TRBV5-6,TRBJ2-5,CASSLGGGAAETQYF,TGTGCCAGCAGCTTGGGCGGGGGGGCCGCAGAGACCCAGTACTTC
NA,NA,TRBV19,TRBJ2-7,CASRVQGGNLAYEQYF,TGTGCCAGTAGGGTGCAGGGGGGTAACCTGGCCTACGAGCAGTACTTC
few,TRBD2,TRBV11-2,TRBJ2-5,CASSPRLAGGQETQYF,TGTGCCAGCAGCCCCAGACTAGCGGGGGGCCAAGAGACCCAGTACTTC
NA,NA,TRBV29-1,TRBJ1-4,CSVGAGANEKLFF,TGCAGCGTTGGGGCAGGGGCTAATGAAAAACTGTTTTTT
NA,TRBD2,TRBV18,TRBJ2-1,CASSPGLAGPSAPFF,TGTGCCAGCTCACCAGGGCTAGCGGGGCCCAGCGCCCCGTTCTTC
NA,NA,TRBV11-2,TRBJ1-4,CASSGGGALKKLFF,TGTGCCAGCAGCGGGGGGGGCGCATTGAAAAAACTGTTTTTT
NA,TRBD2,TRBV5-6,TRBJ2-3,CASSLSSGGDTQYF,TGTGCCAGCAGCTTGTCAAGCGGGGGAGATACGCAGTATTTT
NA,NA,TRBV29-1,TRBJ1-5,CSPSLGRGSNQPQHF,TGCAGCCCCTCTTTAGGAAGGGGGAGCAATCAGCCCCAGCATTTT
NA,NA,TRBV4-2,TRBJ1-5,CASRPGDYSNQPQHF,TGTGCCAGCAGGCCAGGGGATTATAGCAATCAGCCCCAGCATTTT
NA,TRBD1,TRBV28,TRBJ2-3,CATRDRPGPSTDTQYF,TGTGCCACCAGGGACAGACCTGGGCCTAGCACAGATACGCAGTATTTT
NA,TRBD1,TRBV27,TRBJ1-3,CASRLTGTGAGNTIYF,TGTGCCAGCAGGCTCACCGGGACAGGGGCTGGAAACACCATATATTTT
NA,TRBD1,TRBV6-5,TRBJ1-1,CASSYSTGVTEAFF,TGTGCCAGCAGTTACTCGACAGGGGTCACTGAAGCTTTCTTT
NA,TRBD1,TRBV23-1,TRBJ2-7,CASPTTGQGGHEQYF,TGCGCCAGCCCTACTACGGGACAGGGGGGCCACGAGCAGTACTTC
NA,TRBD1,TRBV15,TRBJ2-7,CATSREGTGPYEQYF,TGTGCCACCAGCAGAGAGGGGACAGGGCCCTACGAGCAGTACTTC
NA,NA,TRBV7-3,TRBJ2-1,CASSLFSGVGGNEQFF,TGTGCCAGCAGCTTATTTTCGGGGGTGGGGGGTAATGAGCAGTTCTTC
NA,NA,TRBV5-8,TRBJ1-6,CATGAAAVSYNSPLHF,TGTGCTACTGGGGCGGCGGCGGTCTCCTATAATTCACCCCTCCACTTT
once,NA,TRBV7-9,TRBJ2-7,CASSLPGAYEQYF,TGTGCCAGCAGCTTACCCGGGGCCTACGAGCAGTACTTC
NA,NA,TRBV7-9,TRBJ2-5,CASSLARQGQETQYF,TGTGCCAGCAGCTTAGCACGGCAGGGCCAAGAGACCCAGTACTTC
NA,NA,TRBV7-2,TRBJ2-6,CASSRNRDPGANVLTF,TGTGCCAGCAGCCGAAACAGGGATCCTGGGGCCAACGTCCTGACTTTC
once,NA,TRBV9,TRBJ1-3,CASSVGDTIYF,TGTGCCAGCAGCGTAGGAGACACCATATATTTT
NA,NA,TRBV28,TRBJ2-6,CASSPHRAGANVLTF,TGTGCCAGCAGTCCCCACAGGGCTGGGGCCAACGTCCTGACTTTC
once,TRBD2,TRBV11-2,TRBJ2-7,CASSFSGRSSYEQYF,TGTGCCAGCAGCTTCTCCGGGAGGAGCTCCTACGAGCAGTACTTC
NA,NA,TRBV4-2,TRBJ1-4,CASSPEVGSYEKLFF,TGTGCCAGCAGCCCGGAGGTTGGGTCCTATGAAAAACTGTTTTTT
NA,TRBD1,TRBV7-2,TRBJ2-1,CASSRTGAYNEQFF,TGTGCCAGCAGCAGGACAGGAGCCTACAATGAGCAGTTCTTC
NA,NA,TRBV19,TRBJ2-2,CASSIGGRVHGELFF,TGTGCCAGTAGTATAGGCGGTCGGGTGCACGGGGAGCTGTTTTTT
NA,TRBD1,TRBV2,TRBJ1-5,CASSTGAGNQPQHF,TGTGCCAGCAGTACAGGGGCAGGCAATCAGCCCCAGCATTTT
NA,NA,TRBV4-3,TRBJ2-1,CASSQDLGGIYNEQFF,TGCGCCAGCAGCCAAGACTTGGGAGGCATCTACAATGAGCAGTTCTTC
NA,NA,TRBV7-3,TRBJ2-5,CASSLTPRETQYF,TGTGCCAGCAGCTTAACCCCGCGGGAGACCCAGTACTTC
NA,TRBD1,TRBV5-1,TRBJ1-4,CASSERGTGDEKLFF,TGCGCCAGCAGCGAACGTGGGACAGGGGACGAAAAACTGTTTTTT
NA,NA,TRBV7-2,TRBJ1-2,CASSLSRGKGYGYTF,TGTGCCAGCAGCTTAAGTAGGGGTAAAGGCTATGGCTACACCTTC
NA,TRBD2,TRBV7-2,TRBJ2-1,CASSLALAEHNEQFF,TGTGCCAGCAGCTTGGCACTAGCGGAGCACAATGAGCAGTTCTTC
NA,TRBD2,TRBV7-3,TRBJ2-3,CASSLQAGASAADTQYF,TGTGCCAGCAGCTTACAAGCGGGAGCCTCCGCGGCAGATACGCAGTATTTT
NA,NA,TRBV7-2,TRBJ2-3,CASSLGRDTQYF,TGTGCCAGCAGCCTCGGGAGAGATACGCAGTATTTT
NA,TRBD1,TRBV6-5,TRBJ1-5,CASSLDRGVQPQHF,TGTGCCAGCAGCCTCGACAGGGGGGTTCAGCCCCAGCATTTT
NA,TRBD1,TRBV7-6,TRBJ1-4,CASSFRDRTNEKLFF,TGTGCCAGCAGCTTCCGGGACAGAACTAATGAAAAACTGTTTTTT
NA,TRBD2,TRBV9,TRBJ2-7,CASSTTSGRAVEQYF,TGTGCCAGCAGCACGACTAGCGGGAGGGCCGTCGAGCAGTACTTC
NA,TRBD1,TRBV7-6,TRBJ1-4,CASSYGTVGEKLFF,TGTGCCAGCAGTTACGGGACAGTGGGTGAAAAACTGTTTTTT
NA,NA,TRBV5-1,TRBJ2-5,CASSILQHQETQYF,TGCGCCAGCAGCATCCTACAGCACCAAGAGACCCAGTACTTC
few,NA,TRBV6-1,TRBJ1-1,CASSGGSSGQNTEAFF,TGTGCCAGCAGTGGGGGGTCTTCGGGACAGAACACTGAAGCTTTCTTT
NA,NA,TRBV18,TRBJ1-2,CASSPPTGTNGYTF,TGTGCCAGCTCACCACCGACAGGAACGAATGGCTACACCTTC
NA,TRBD1,TRBV7-8,TRBJ2-7,CASSSKPGQGWYEQYF,TGTGCCAGCAGCTCGAAACCGGGACAGGGGTGGTACGAGCAGTACTTC
NA,TRBD2,TRBV11-3,TRBJ2-1,CASSPRDSGIHEQFF,TGTGCCAGCAGCCCCCGGGATAGCGGGATCCATGAGCAGTTCTTC